The text below deals with one TCR beta chain. Antigen specificity is unknown. Unique molecular identifiers were present in the TCR beta cDNA libraries. Yield was about 500,000 cDNA molecules from around 1 to 10 million T cells. TCRdb reprocessed the PCR reads with MiXCR, giving one entry per CDR3 protein. The sample has hundreds of thousands of distinct CDR3 sequences, approximately 42% seen once. This entry is derived from a study of post-analysis software for immune sequencing data. Study-level results: Comparison of patients with controls showed about 5 TRBV segments more frequent in patients, TRBV5-6, TRBV5-1 and TRBV20-1 among them. Normalized Chao1 diversity was significantly lower in multiple sclerosis patients than in controls.

Trimming removed 7 bases at V and 6 bases at J, with 23 bases between. The CDR3 contains 16 residues. Sequences were obtained from blood. This TCR was recovered from a girl aged 2-9 years with multiple sclerosis. The chain joins TRBV12-3 or TRBV12-4 to TRBJ2-3; D may match TRBD1 or TRBD2 (5 bases each). DNA of the CDR3: TGTGCCAGCACCCTCCCGGGACCATTAGCGTTGGATACGCAGTATTTT. The encoded protein is CASTLPGPLALDTQYF.